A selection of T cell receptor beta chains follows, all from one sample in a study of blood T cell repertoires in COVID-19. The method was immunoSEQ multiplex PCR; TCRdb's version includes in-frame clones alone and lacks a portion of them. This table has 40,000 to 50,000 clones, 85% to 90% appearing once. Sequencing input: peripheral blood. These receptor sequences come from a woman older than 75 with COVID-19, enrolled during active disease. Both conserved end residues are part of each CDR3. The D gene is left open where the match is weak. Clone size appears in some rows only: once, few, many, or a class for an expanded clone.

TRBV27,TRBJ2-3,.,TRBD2,CASSLTPSGRTDTQYF,TGTGCCAGCAGTTTAACGCCTAGCGGGAGGACAGATACGCAGTATTTT
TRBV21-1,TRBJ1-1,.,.,CASSNVRGAGNTEAFF,TGTGCCAGCAGCAATGTACGGGGGGCTGGGAACACTGAAGCTTTCTTT
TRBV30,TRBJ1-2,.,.,CAWSPLTGYTF,TGTGCCTGGAGTCCACTCACTGGCTACACCTTC
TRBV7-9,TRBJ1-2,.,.,CASSLVTVSNGYTF,TGTGCCAGCAGCTTAGTAACAGTATCGAACGGCTACACCTTC
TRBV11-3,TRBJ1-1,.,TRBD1,CASSLTGVNTEAFF,TGTGCCAGCAGCTTAACAGGGGTAAACACTGAAGCTTTCTTT
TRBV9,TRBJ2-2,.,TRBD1,CASRRTGQGNTGELFF,TGTGCCAGCAGGAGAACGGGACAGGGGAACACCGGGGAGCTGTTTTTT
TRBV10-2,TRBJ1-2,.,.,CASKGTLGRSPLEDTF,TGCGCCAGCAAAGGTACCTTAGGGAGAAGCCCTCTGGAAGACACCTTC
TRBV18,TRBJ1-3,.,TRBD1,CASSPPEGQRNTIYF,TGTGCCAGCTCACCACCTGAGGGACAGAGAAACACCATATATTTT
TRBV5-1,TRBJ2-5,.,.,CASRVDYETQYF,TGCGCCAGCAGGGTAGATTATGAGACCCAGTACTTC
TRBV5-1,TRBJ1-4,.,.,CASSLLSDADEKLFF,TGCGCCAGCAGCTTGTTGTCTGACGCGGATGAAAAACTGTTTTTT
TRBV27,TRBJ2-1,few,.,CASSLVGGGHSVF,TGTGCCAGCAGTTTGGTAGGGGGTGGACACTCTGTCTTC
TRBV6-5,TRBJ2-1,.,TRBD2,CASGDLGLADNEQFF,TGTGCCAGCGGGGACCTTGGGCTAGCGGACAATGAGCAGTTCTTC
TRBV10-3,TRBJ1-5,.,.,CAISEGFGNQPQHF,TGTGCCATCAGTGAGGGCTTTGGCAATCAGCCCCAGCATTTT
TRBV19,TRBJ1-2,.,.,CASNGRVFGYTF,TGTGCCAGTAACGGCAGGGTCTTCGGCTACACCTTC
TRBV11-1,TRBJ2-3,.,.,CASSLGGVRRTDTQYF,TGTGCCAGCAGCTTAGGCGGGGTTCGCCGCACAGATACGCAGTATTTT
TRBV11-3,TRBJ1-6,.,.,CASSRGQLNSPLHF,TGTGCCAGCAGCCGTGGACAGCTTAATTCACCCCTCCACTTT
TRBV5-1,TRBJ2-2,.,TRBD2,CASSLSGGHTGELFF,TGCGCCAGCAGCCTTAGCGGGGGTCACACCGGGGAGCTGTTTTTT
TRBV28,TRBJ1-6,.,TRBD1,CASNRQGRVSYNSPLHF,TGTGCCAGCAACCGACAGGGTAGAGTCTCCTATAATTCACCCCTCCACTTT
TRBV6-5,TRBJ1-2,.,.,CASSPGVWENYGYTF,TGTGCCAGCAGCCCCGGGGTTTGGGAGAACTATGGCTACACCTTC
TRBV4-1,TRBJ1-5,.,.,CASSQGAGHQPQHF,TGCGCCAGCAGCCAAGGGGCAGGGCATCAGCCCCAGCATTTT
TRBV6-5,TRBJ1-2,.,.,CASSYGGGLGYTF,TGTGCCAGCAGTTACGGGGGCGGGCTTGGCTACACCTTC
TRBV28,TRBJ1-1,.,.,CASSSPPEGFF,TGTGCCAGCAGTTCCCCCCCCGAGGGTTTCTTT
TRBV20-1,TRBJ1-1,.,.,CSASSTGYQNTEAFF,TGCAGTGCTAGTTCAACAGGTTATCAGAACACTGAAGCTTTCTTT
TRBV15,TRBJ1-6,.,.,CATSRISYNSPLHF,TGTGCCACCAGCCGTATTTCCTATAATTCACCCCTCCACTTT
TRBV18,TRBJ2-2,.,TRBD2,CASSPQTKAGANTGELFF,TGTGCCAGCTCACCACAAACGAAAGCGGGAGCGAACACCGGGGAGCTGTTTTTT
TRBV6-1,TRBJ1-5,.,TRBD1,CASSDLQGGYQPQHF,TGTGCCAGCAGTGATTTACAGGGGGGGTATCAGCCCCAGCATTTT
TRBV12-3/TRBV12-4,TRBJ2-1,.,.,CASSLRLAEQFF,TGTGCCAGCAGTCTTCGACTTGCTGAGCAGTTCTTC
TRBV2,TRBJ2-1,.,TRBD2,CASSARLAGDNEQFF,TGTGCCAGCAGCGCCAGACTAGCGGGAGACAATGAGCAGTTCTTC
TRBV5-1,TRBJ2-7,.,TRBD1,CASRAGTATYEQYF,TGCGCCAGCAGGGCCGGGACAGCAACATACGAGCAGTACTTC
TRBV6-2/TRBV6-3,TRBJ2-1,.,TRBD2,CASSYSKAGGPVEQFF,TGTGCCAGCAGTTACTCGAAAGCGGGAGGGCCCGTTGAGCAGTTCTTC
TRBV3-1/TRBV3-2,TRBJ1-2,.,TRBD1,CASSEDRGIGYTF,TGTGCCAGCAGCGAAGACAGGGGGATTGGCTACACCTTC
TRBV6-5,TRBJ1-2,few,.,CASMGANYGYTF,TGTGCCAGCATGGGAGCTAACTATGGCTACACCTTC
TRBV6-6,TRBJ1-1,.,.,CASLVVNTEAFF,TGTGCCAGCCTAGTAGTGAACACTGAAGCTTTCTTT
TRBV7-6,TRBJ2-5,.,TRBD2,CASSLGDGLAGKETQYF,TGTGCCAGCAGCTTAGGGGATGGACTAGCGGGAAAAGAGACCCAGTACTTC
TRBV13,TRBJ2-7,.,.,CASSPRPGLTPWEQYF,TGTGCCAGCAGCCCACGTCCGGGACTTACTCCCTGGGAGCAGTACTTC
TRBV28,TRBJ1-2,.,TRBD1,CASSTSQGAGGYTF,TGTGCCAGCAGTACCTCCCAGGGGGCGGGTGGCTACACCTTC
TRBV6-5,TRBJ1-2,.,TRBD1,CASKQGQGQTYGYTF,TGTGCCAGCAAACAAGGACAGGGGCAAACCTATGGCTACACCTTC
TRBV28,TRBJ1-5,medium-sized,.,CASSLQGQPQHF,TGTGCCAGCAGTTTACAGGGTCAGCCCCAGCATTTT
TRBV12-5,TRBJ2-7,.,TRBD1,CASGLGQGPGYEQYF,TGTGCTAGTGGTTTGGGACAGGGGCCGGGCTACGAGCAGTACTTC
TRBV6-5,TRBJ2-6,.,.,CASQAGANVLTF,TGTGCCAGCCAGGCTGGGGCCAACGTCCTGACTTTC
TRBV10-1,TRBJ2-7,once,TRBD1,CASSKGDRPPYEQYF,TGCGCCAGCAGTAAAGGGGACAGGCCACCCTACGAGCAGTACTTC
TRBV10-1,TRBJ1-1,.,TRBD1,CASSQAGTGPGEAFF,TGCGCCAGCAGCCAAGCCGGGACAGGGCCAGGTGAAGCTTTCTTT
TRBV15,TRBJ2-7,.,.,CATSRDKGLTRATYEQYF,TGTGCCACCAGCAGAGATAAGGGTTTAACTAGAGCTACCTACGAGCAGTACTTC
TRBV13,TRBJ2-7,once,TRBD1,CASSLGLTGVAEQYF,TGTGCCAGCAGCTTAGGCTTAACAGGGGTGGCCGAGCAGTACTTC
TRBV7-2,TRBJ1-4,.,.,CASSPAGGASEKLFF,TGTGCCAGCAGCCCGGCGGGGGGCGCGTCTGAAAAACTGTTTTTT
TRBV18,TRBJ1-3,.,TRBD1,CASSTGEVGGNTIYF,TGTGCCAGCTCAACAGGGGAAGTCGGAGGAAACACCATATATTTT
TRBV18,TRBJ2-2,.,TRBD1,CASSLRTGERTGELFF,TGTGCCAGCTCACTCAGGACAGGGGAACGCACCGGGGAGCTGTTTTTT
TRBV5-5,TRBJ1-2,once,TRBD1,CASSLGQGGKYGYTF,TGTGCCAGCAGCTTGGGACAGGGGGGAAAGTATGGCTACACCTTC
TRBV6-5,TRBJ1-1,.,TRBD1,CASSYSLMRGRTEAFF,TGTGCCAGCAGTTACTCGTTGATGAGGGGGCGAACTGAAGCTTTCTTT
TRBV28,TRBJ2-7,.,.,CASTLHRSSSYEQYF,TGTGCCAGCACCCTGCACAGGTCAAGCTCCTACGAGCAGTACTTC
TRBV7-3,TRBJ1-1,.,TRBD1,CASSPDRGQMNTEAFF,TGTGCCAGCAGCCCAGACAGGGGACAAATGAACACTGAAGCTTTCTTT
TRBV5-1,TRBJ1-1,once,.,CASSSSGGPTEAFF,TGCGCCAGCAGCTCATCGGGGGGCCCCACTGAAGCTTTCTTT